The T cell receptor (beta chain) described here comes from a study of cytomegalovirus exposure and HLA in healthy donors. General observations from the study: For most TCR beta V segments, an earlier analysis put the productive rate at about 90% or about 30% of the time. The records held CMV serostatus as the only immune exposure information. A missense DCLRE1C variant was associated with V- and J-gene trimming of TCR beta chains in a later analysis, and an independent cohort replicated the association.

J lost 5 bases, V lost 4 bases, and 4 bases had no gene match. In germline, CDR1 is SGHRS, CDR2 YFSETQ. The length of the CDR3 is 15 residues. About this clone: Its antigen is not known.

PCR used 60 Vbeta primers and 13 Jbeta primers. Study processing details: About 9.9 million of the roughly 80 million unique TCR beta chains counted in a later analysis were shared. Sequenced by immunoSEQ multiplex PCR; TCRdb stores in-frame clones only, minus some. V and J calls and clone size follow that table, whereas D and trimming were derived from the DNA. The repertoire holds approximately 200,000 clones, around three quarters seen once, with less than 2% in the top ten. Sequenced input: PBMCs. The receptor comes from a man under 40 in good health and CMV-seronegative. The V and J genes are TRBV5-1 and TRBJ2-7; 15 bases are a match to TRBD2. CDR3 DNA sequence: TGCGCCAGCAGCAAAGGGACTAGCGGGAGGCACGAGCAGTACTTC. Residues: CASSKGTSGRHEQYF.